The text below deals with one TCR beta chain. Assay used: immunoSEQ multiplex PCR; TCRdb lists only in-frame clones, some missing. The sample yields some 46,000 clones, more than 85% seen once. This sample is drawn from a study of T cell changes during pregnancy in multiple sclerosis. V was shortened by 5 bases and J by 2 bases, with 21 bases between the two germline ends. Germline CDR1 reads LNHDA; CDR2 reads SQIVND (reference sequence). The CDR3 spans 17 residues. V and J are TRBV19 and TRBJ1-1, with D perhaps TRBD1 (5 bases). The specimen was CD4+ T cells from peripheral blood mononuclear cells, collected after pregnancy. The TCR was taken from a female donor with multiple sclerosis, enrolled in a pregnancy study. CDR3 protein: CASSLRKTASQNTEAFF. In nucleotides, the CDR3 is TGTGCCAGTAGTCTCCGCAAGACAGCTTCTCAAAACACTGAAGCTTTCTTT. The full variable domain, completed using reference TRBV19 and TRBJ1-1, is DGGITQSPKYLFRKEGQNVTLSCEQNLNHDAMYWYRQDPGQGLRLIYYSQIVNDFQKGDIAEGYSVSREKKESFPLTVTSAQKNPTAFYLCASSLRKTASQNTEAFFGQGTRLTVV.